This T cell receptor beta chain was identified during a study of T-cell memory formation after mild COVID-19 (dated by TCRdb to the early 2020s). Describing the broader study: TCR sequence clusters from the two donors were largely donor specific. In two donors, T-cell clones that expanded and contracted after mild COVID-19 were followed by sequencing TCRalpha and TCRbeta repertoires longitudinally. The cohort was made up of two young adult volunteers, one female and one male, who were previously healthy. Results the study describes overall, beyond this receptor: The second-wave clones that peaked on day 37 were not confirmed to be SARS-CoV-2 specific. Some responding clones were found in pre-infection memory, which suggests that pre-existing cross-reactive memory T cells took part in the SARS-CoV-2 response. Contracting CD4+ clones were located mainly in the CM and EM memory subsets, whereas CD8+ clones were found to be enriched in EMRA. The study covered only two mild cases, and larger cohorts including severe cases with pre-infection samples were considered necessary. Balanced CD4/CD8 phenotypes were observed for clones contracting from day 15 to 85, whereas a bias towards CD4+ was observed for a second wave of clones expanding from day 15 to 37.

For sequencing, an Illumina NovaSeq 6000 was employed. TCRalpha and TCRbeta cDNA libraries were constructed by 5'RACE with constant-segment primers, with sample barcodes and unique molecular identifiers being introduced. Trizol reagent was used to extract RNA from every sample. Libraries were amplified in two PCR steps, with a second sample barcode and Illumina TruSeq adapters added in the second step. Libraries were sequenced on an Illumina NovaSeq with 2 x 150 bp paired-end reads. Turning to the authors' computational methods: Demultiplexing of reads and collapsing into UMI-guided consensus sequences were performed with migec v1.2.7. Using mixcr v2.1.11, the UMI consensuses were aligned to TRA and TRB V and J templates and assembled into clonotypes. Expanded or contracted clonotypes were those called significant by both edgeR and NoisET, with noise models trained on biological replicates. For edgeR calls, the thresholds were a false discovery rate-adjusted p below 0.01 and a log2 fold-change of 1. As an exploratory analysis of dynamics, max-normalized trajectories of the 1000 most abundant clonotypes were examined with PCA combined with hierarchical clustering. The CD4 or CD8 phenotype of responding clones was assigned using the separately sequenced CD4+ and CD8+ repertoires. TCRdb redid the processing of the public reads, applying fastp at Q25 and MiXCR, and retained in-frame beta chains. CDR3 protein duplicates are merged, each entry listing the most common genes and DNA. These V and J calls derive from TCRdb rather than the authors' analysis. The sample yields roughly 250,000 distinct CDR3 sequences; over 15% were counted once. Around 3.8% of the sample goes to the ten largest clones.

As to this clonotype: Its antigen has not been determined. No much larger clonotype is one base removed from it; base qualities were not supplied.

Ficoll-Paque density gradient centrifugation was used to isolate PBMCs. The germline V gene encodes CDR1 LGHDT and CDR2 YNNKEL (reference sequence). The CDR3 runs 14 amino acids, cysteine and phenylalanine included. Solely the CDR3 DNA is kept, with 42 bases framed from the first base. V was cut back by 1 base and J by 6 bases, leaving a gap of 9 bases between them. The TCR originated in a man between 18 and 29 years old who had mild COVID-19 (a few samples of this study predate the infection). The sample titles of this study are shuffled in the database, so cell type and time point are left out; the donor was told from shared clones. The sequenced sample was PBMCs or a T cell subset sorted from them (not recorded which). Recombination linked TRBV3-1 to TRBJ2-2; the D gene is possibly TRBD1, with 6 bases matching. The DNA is TGTGCCAGCAGCCAAGCAGGGGCGGCCGGGGAGCTGTTTTTT. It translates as CASSQAGAAGELFF.